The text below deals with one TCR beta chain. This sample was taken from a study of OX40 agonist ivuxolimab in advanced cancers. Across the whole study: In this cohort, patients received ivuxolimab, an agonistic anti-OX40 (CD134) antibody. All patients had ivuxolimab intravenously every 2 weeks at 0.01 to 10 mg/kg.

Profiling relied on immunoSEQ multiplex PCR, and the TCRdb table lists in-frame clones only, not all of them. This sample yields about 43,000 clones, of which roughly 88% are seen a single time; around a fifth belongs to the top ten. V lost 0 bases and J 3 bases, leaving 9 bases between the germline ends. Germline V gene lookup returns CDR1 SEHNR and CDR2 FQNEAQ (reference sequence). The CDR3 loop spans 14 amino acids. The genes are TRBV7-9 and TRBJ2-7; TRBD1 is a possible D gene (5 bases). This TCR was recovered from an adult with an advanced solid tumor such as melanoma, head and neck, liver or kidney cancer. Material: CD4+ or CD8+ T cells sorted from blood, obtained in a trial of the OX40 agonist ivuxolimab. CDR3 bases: TGTGCCAGCAGCTTAGCAGGACACAGCTACGAGCAGTACTTC. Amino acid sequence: CASSLAGHSYEQYF.